The sequence of this T cell receptor beta chain was determined in a study of T cells after yellow fever vaccination (dated by TCRdb to between 2018 and 2020). Looking at the study overall: The SMART-Seq v4 Ultra Low Input RNA kit was used to prepare libraries from fractions with low cell numbers. The cohort comprised two healthy male donors, one aged 18 to 29 and one aged 30 to 39 years. Blood samples were taken at several timepoints before and after primary and secondary immunization, and bulk PBMC replicates and cell subsets were isolated. To follow T-cell clones before and after both primary and booster YFV17D yellow fever vaccination, bulk TCR alpha and beta repertoires underwent longitudinal sequencing. Beyond this particular receptor, the publication reports: A small fraction of clonotypes showed up in both the CD4 and CD8 compartments, probably as a result of convergent recombination. Because the study included only a couple of donors, the extent to which the findings can be generalized is limited. Compared with the primary T-cell response, the secondary T-cell response was faster but weaker, reaching its peak on day 5 rather than on day 15. After the booster, most of the clones that had expanded following primary vaccination were detected again (approximately 95% of CD4 and around 87% of CD8), which suggests that memory was broadly maintained. FACS-sorted repertoires could contain abundant contaminating clonotypes from the bulk population, so computational filtering was required.

In this sample, this clonotype turned up many times. Its antigen is unknown. Base qualities are not provided; no much larger clone lies one nucleotide away. The meaning of the sample's treatment or condition label: live attenuated yellow fever vaccine strain. At each blood-draw timepoint, two biological replicates of bulk PBMCs were collected. PBMCs were isolated from peripheral blood using a standard Ficoll-Paque protocol. TriZol was used to extract RNA from bulk PBMCs, from CD4 and CD8 fractions, and from dextramer-positive and dextramer-negative fractions. The CDR3 goes from the cysteine to the phenylalanine over 15 residues. CDR3 DNA is the only sequence kept; it has 45 bases, read in frame from the first base. The germline V gene gives CDR1 as SGHDT and CDR2 as YYEEEE. Trimming takes 0 bases off V and 6 bases off J; junction bases not matched to a gene: 3. TCR cDNA was made using 5'RACE template switching, a step that added a universal primer site and unique molecular identifiers. Priming of cDNA synthesis was performed from both the TCR alpha and TCR beta constant segments. Libraries were amplified in two PCR steps, with sample barcodes and sequencing adapters added in the second step. Sequencing of the libraries was done on either Illumina HiSeq 2500 (2x100 bp) or NovaSeq (2x150 bp). The authors processed their data as follows. Demultiplexing of reads and collapsing into UMI consensus sequences were performed with MIGEC, and V(D)J alignment was carried out with MiXCR. Using edgeR on replicate PBMC samples, clonotypes were called vaccine-responding if FDR was below 0.01 and the log2 fold change was above 5 up to day 15. Bulk clonotypes were assigned CD4 or CD8 identity according to which sequenced CD4 or CD8 repertoire held them at higher abundance. Through fastp at Q25 and MiXCR, TCRdb rebuilt clones from the public reads, retaining in-frame beta chains. One record per CDR3 amino acid sequence lists the most common genes and DNA. V and J calls and clone size were set by TCRdb, not the authors. Within this sample are hundreds of thousands of distinct CDR3 sequences, with roughly 14% of them counted one time only. The ten largest clones take up more than 13% of the sample.

The sequence was obtained from a young man who received the YFV17D yellow fever vaccine. Sequences were derived from PBMCs, sampled on the day of the yellow fever booster vaccination. Recombination joined TRBV5-6 with TRBJ2-2; 9 of the junction bases match TRBD2. The CDR3 has the sequence CASSLGLAGSGELFF. The DNA is as follows: TGTGCCAGCAGCTTGGGTCTAGCGGGGTCCGGGGAGCTGTTTTTT.